There are many counts of the clone carrying this TCR beta chain. The target antigen is unknown. The diagnostic basis comprised clinical symptoms, serum thyroxine and TRAb, thyroid ultrasound and orbital computed tomography. Source material for PBMCs was more than 9.5 ml fresh peripheral blood. The TCR beta CDR3 regions underwent amplification using RNA transcripts as the source. Researchers ran a first-round RT-PCR on the TCR CDR3 using the HTBI primer set. MiXCR was run by TCRdb on the multiplex PCR reads, yielding one entry per CDR3 protein. Of about 290,000 distinct CDR3 sequences detected, over 15% appear once; the ten largest clones hold just over 55%. V lost 8 bases to trimming and J lost 6 bases; unmatched junction nucleotides: 16. This CDR3 is 17 amino acids long. CDR1 is SGHTA and CDR2 is FQGNSA in the germline V gene. This sample is part of a study of T cells in Graves' hyperthyroidism and ophthalmopathy. Findings of the study overall: Among clonotypes expanded in thyroid above 0.001, most were also found in blood.

This TCR was recovered from a woman between 55 and 75 years old with Graves' ophthalmopathy. This chain links TRBV7-2 with TRBJ2-7, with 13 bases matching TRBD2. The sequenced sample consisted of blood. The CDR3 nucleotides read TGTGCCAGCTTACCTCCTAACGGACTAGCGGGAGTATCCGAGCAGTACTTC. Protein product: CASLPPNGLAGVSEQYF.